Below, 9 T cell receptor beta chains from the same sample are listed, as sequenced in a study of blood T cell repertoires in COVID-19. This table comes from immunoSEQ multiplex PCR, and its TCRdb copy is limited to in-frame clones, with some not included. Of tens of thousands of clones listed, around 87% are singletons. The sequenced sample consisted of peripheral blood. The receptors originated from a human donor in a cohort sampled during active COVID-19.

CDR3 protein: CASRRLEPFTDTQYF. CDR3 sequence (DNA): TGTGCCAGCAGACGACTAGAACCATTCACAGATACGCAGTATTTT. The V gene is TRBV7-9, the J gene TRBJ2-3, with D maybe TRBD2 (6 bases). The CDR3 spans 15 residues. Germline V gene lookup returns CDR1 SEHNR and CDR2 FQNEAQ (reference sequence). Trimming cost V 6 bases and J 2 bases, with 15 bases left between them. Looking up the rest from reference TRBV7-9 and TRBJ2-3 gives the full variable domain: DTGVSQNPRHKITKRGQNVTFRCDPISEHNRLYWYRQTLGQGPEFLTYFQNEAQLEKSRLLSDRFSAERPKGSFSTLEIQRTEQGDSAMYLCASRRLEPFTDTQYFGPGTRLTVL.

This clone has only one observation. V and J are TRBV6-2 or TRBV6-3 and TRBJ2-5, with D possibly being TRBD1 (5 bases). Germline V lookup: CDR1 MNHEY, CDR2 SVGEGT. The CDR3 contains 16 residues. V lost 2 bases to trimming and J lost 7 bases, with 20 bases between them. CDR3 sequence reads: CASSYAGNLIYGTQYF. CDR3 coding DNA: TGTGCCAGCAGTTACGCAGGGAACCTAATTTACGGGACCCAGTACTTC.

This chain connects TRBV7-5 to TRBJ2-2; TRBD1 is the table's D call and was not checked against the DNA. TRBV7-5 corresponds to a pseudogene. The CDR3 runs 13 residues. The CDR3 coding sequence is TGTGTCAGAAGCTTACAGGAAACCGGGGAGCTGTTTTTT. This sequence encodes CVRSLQETGELFF.

This chain uses TRBV11-3 with TRBJ2-7; a weak D match, TRBD2 (6 bases). Trimming took 5 bases from V and 3 from J, leaving 11 bases between them. Germline CDR1 and CDR2: SGHNT and YENEEA. CDR3 length: 13 residues. CDR3 in amino acids: CASSRLEFYEQYF. DNA of the CDR3: TGTGCCAGCAGCCGACTAGAATTCTACGAGCAGTACTTC. Based on the CDR3 plus reference TRBV11-3 and TRBJ2-7, the full variable domain is EAGVVQSPRYKIIEKKQPVAFWCNPISGHNTLYWYLQNLGQGPELLIRYENEEAVDDSQLPKDRFSAERLKGVDSTLKIQPAELGDSAVYLCASSRLEFYEQYFGPGTRLTVT.

V is TRBV2 and J is TRBJ2-1, with 8 bases aligning to TRBD1. Germline V CDR1 and CDR2: SNHLY, FYNNEI. Trimming at V came to 6 bases and at J to 7 bases, leaving 5 bases not matched to a gene. The CDR3 runs to 13 residues. The chain's CDR3 is CASRRTGSNEQFF. The CDR3 nucleotides are TGTGCCAGCAGGCGGACAGGGTCAAATGAGCAGTTCTTC.

J is TRBJ2-1 and V is TRBV6-6, with D perhaps matching TRBD1 (6 bases). The CDR3 covers 15 residues. V was trimmed by 4 bases and J by 7 bases, leaving 17 bases between them. Germline lookup yields CDR1 MNHNY and CDR2 SVGAGI (reference sequence). The CDR3 loop is CASSSVQGSGNEQFF. Here the CDR3 DNA reads TGTGCCAGCAGTTCAGTTCAGGGGTCCGGGAATGAGCAGTTCTTC.

The rearrangement uses TRBV9 and TRBJ2-2; 9 bases fit TRBD2. CDR1 and CDR2 (germline): SGDLS, YYNGEE. V shed 3 bases, J shed 4 bases, and the junction held 7 bases outside the gene matches. The CDR3 is 16 residues long. CDR3 region: CASSAIAGASTGELFF. Here the CDR3 DNA reads TGTGCCAGCAGCGCAATAGCGGGAGCTTCCACCGGGGAGCTGTTTTTT.

This chain connects TRBV9 to TRBJ1-5; D not certain. Germline V gene sequence: CDR1 SGDLS, CDR2 YYNGEE. The V and J ends lost 1 base and 2 bases respectively, with 10 bases between them. This CDR3 contains 15 residues. The CDR3 bases are TGTGCCAGCAGCGTAAGCGGTACAGGCAATCAGCCCCAGCATTTT. This codes for CASSVSGTGNQPQHF.

The genes are TRBV6-5 and TRBJ2-6; D is unclear. The germline V gene encodes CDR1 MNHEY and CDR2 SVGAGI. With 0 bases removed from V and 1 base from J, the gap between germline ends came to 4 bases. This CDR3 region has 15 residues. The CDR3 reads CASSYSGSGANVLTF. In DNA, the CDR3 is TGTGCCAGCAGTTACTCCGGTTCTGGGGCCAACGTCCTGACTTTC.